Listed below are T cell receptor beta chains from one sample, sequenced in a study of T-cell reconstitution after alpha-beta-depleted transplantation in children. TCRdb used MiXCR to reprocess the PCR reads, holding one entry per CDR3 protein. Of 250,000 to 300,000 distinct CDR3 sequences listed, 9.5% to 13% are singletons. The material sequenced was PBMCs, taken before TCRalphabeta/CD19-depleted stem cell transplant. Every receptor here comes from a boy in the first two years of life with acute myeloid leukemia, due to receive a stem cell transplant. The CDR3 runs from the conserved cysteine through the conserved F or W. Each record gives: J gene, D gene, clone size, V gene, CDR3 DNA, CDR3 protein. The D gene is left open where the match is weak. Clone sizes are given selectively: once, few, many, or a class where the clone is expanded.

>TRBJ1-2|-|many|TRBV3-1
TGTGCCAGCAGCCAAGAAGGCAGGGATCCTGGCTACACCTTC
CASSQEGRDPGYTF
>TRBJ2-7|TRBD2|many|TRBV12-3/TRBV12-4
TGTGCCAGCAGCACCGGGACTAGCGAGTACGAGCAGTACTTC
CASSTGTSEYEQYF
>TRBJ2-1|-|many|TRBV7-9
TGTGCCAGCAGCTTAGGGGACGGAGTCTCCTACAATGAGCAGTTCTTC
CASSLGDGVSYNEQFF
>TRBJ1-1|-|few|TRBV7-2
TGTGCCAGCAGCTTGTGGGGGGCGCAAGGGAACACTGAAGCTTTCTTT
CASSLWGAQGNTEAFF
>TRBJ1-2|-|many|TRBV12-3/TRBV12-4
TGTGCCAGCAGTTCCCCCCCGGAGAACTATGGCTACACCTTC
CASSSPPENYGYTF
>TRBJ2-1|-|many|TRBV5-6
TGTGCCAGCAGCTTGTCGAGTGCCCGGCTCAATGAGCAGTTCTTC
CASSLSSARLNEQFF
>TRBJ2-2|-|few|TRBV12-3/TRBV12-4
TGTGCCAGCAGTTTTTCGGCTAGCGTTCTCACCGGGGAGCTGTTTTTT
CASSFSASVLTGELFF
>TRBJ2-7|TRBD1|-|TRBV20-1
TGCAGTGCCGCCTCGACCGGGACAGGGATTTACGAGCAGTACTTC
CSAASTGTGIYEQYF
>TRBJ2-3|-|-|TRBV28
TGTGCCAGCAGTCGAGTGAGGGACCCAGATACGCAGTATTTT
CASSRVRDPDTQYF
>TRBJ2-1|-|many|TRBV12-3/TRBV12-4
TGTGCCAGCAGTTTCCCTAAAACGGGAGTAGGGTCCTACAATGAGCAGTTCTTC
CASSFPKTGVGSYNEQFF
>TRBJ2-5|-|many|TRBV7-9
TGTGCCAGCAGCTTCGCGACAGTACAAGAGACCCAGTACTTC
CASSFATVQETQYF
>TRBJ2-7|-|few|TRBV13
TGTGCCAGCAGCGCATCAGCAGGGGGGGAGCAGTACTTC
CASSASAGGEQYF
>TRBJ2-7|-|many|TRBV28
TGTGCCAGCAGTTTCTTAAGTCCAGGGTGGGACGAGCAGTACTTC
CASSFLSPGWDEQYF
>TRBJ2-2|-|-|TRBV5-1
TGCGCCAGCAGCTTGTTCAGGGCGAGCACCGGGGAGCTGTTTTTT
CASSLFRASTGELFF
>TRBJ1-5|-|many|TRBV4-1
TGCGCCAGCAGCCAAGACGGATCTCGGCCCCAGCATTTT
CASSQDGSRPQHF
>TRBJ2-7|TRBD2|many|TRBV6-2/TRBV6-3
TGTGCCAGCAGTTACTCGGCCGGGACTAGCGGGAGTTACGAGCAGTACTTC
CASSYSAGTSGSYEQYF
>TRBJ2-1|TRBD1|-|TRBV7-8
TGTACCAGCAGCTTAGATGCCGGGACAGGGGTCAATGAGCAGTTCTTC
CTSSLDAGTGVNEQFF
>TRBJ2-4|TRBD2|many|TRBV12-3/TRBV12-4
TGTGCCAGCAGGGGACTAGCTGCCAAAAACATTCAGTACTTC
CASRGLAAKNIQYF